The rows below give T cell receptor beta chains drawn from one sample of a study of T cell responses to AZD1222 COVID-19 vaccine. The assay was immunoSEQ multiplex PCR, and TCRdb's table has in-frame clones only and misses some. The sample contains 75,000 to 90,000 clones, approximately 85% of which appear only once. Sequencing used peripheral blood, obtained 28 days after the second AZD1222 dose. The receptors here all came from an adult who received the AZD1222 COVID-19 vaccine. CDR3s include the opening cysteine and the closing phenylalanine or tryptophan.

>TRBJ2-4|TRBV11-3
CASSGRASKNIQYF
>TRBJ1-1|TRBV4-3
CASSQADSNTEAFF
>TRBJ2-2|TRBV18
CASSTGRQGAGELFF
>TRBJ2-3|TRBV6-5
CASSLTGAITDTQYF
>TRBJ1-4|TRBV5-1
CASSVTGVGEKLFF
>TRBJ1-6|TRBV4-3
CASSLTGFNSPLHF
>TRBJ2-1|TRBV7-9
CASSLAPLAAYNEQFF
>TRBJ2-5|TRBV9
CASSGGLFQETQYF
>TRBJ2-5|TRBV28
CASSFWTDQETQYF
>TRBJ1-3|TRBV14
CASSQDRTSGNTIYF
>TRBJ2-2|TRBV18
CASSLQGNTGELFF
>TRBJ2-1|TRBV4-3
CASSQDTTSGGYEQFF
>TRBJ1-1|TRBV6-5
CASSPRKNTEAFF
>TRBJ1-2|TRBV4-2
CASSQGSTGESYTF
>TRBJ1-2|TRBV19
CASTSGTGLYGYTF
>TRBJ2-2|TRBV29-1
CSVGGAGGSTGELFF
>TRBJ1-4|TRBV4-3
CASSQELGTLYFFRTNEKLFF
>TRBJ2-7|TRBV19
CASSMPGTGGDEQYF
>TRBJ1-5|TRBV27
CASSPKQGKDQPQHF
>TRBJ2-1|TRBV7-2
CASSQRESSYNEQFF
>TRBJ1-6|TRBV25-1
CASAPGTSYNSPLHF
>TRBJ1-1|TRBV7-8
CASRPRQGAEAFF
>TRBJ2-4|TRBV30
CAWSGPGNIQYF
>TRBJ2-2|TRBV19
CASTPGANTGELFF
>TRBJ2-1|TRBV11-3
CASSLDPSGEQFF
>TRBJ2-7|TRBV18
CASSRSSGRARQAYEQYF
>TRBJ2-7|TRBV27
CASSPPGGVGDEQYF
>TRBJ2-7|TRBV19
CASSIHRDTYEQYF
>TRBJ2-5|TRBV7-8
CASSHLRGPKTQYF
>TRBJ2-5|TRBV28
CASSGLADVTQYF
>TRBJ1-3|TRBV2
CASRPTASSGNTIYF
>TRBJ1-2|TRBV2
CASSIDGTNYGYTF
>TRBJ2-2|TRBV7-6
CASSRAQGADTGELFF
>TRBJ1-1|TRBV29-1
CSVGTGGINTEAFF
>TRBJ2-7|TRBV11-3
CASSLGSSGRALYSYEQYF
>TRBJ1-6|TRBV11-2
CASSLFSGSSYNSPLHF
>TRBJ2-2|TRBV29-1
CSGQTSGNTGELFF
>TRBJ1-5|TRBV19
CASSAPGSGSNQPQHF
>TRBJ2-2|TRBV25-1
CASSESYHANTGELFF
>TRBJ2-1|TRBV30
CAWSSGHEQFF
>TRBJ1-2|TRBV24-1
CATSDGGTGNYGYTF
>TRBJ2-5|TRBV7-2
CASSLFGQGIAETQYF
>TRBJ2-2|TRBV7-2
CASSRDRSTGELFF
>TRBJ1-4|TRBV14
CASSQRTVASNEKLFF